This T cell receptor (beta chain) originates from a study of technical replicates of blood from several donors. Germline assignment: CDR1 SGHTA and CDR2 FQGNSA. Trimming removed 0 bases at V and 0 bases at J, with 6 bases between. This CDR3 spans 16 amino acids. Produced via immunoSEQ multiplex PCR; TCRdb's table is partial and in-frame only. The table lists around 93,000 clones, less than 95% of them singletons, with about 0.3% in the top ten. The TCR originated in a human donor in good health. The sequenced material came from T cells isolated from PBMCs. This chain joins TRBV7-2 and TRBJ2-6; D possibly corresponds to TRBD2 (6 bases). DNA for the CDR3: TGTGCCAGCAGCTTAGCGGGAGGCTCTGGGGCCAACGTCCTGACTTTC. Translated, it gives CASSLAGGSGANVLTF.